Below, 11 T cell receptor beta chains from the same sample are listed, as sequenced in a study of response to subunit inactivated influenza vaccine. TCRdb called the RT-PCR reads again in MiXCR, with one record for every CDR3 protein. The sample has about half a million distinct CDR3 sequences, 25% seen once. The sequences come from CD4+ T cells sorted from PBMCs, collected around 5 days after vaccination. The source is a middle-aged man who received an inactivated influenza vaccine.

V is TRBV28 and J is TRBJ2-6; 9 bases line up with TRBD1. J was trimmed by 2 bases and V by 10 bases; bases with no gene match: 6. This CDR3 is built from 15 residues. The germline V gene encodes CDR1 MDHEN and CDR2 SYDVKM. The CDR3 nucleotides read TGTGCCACCGGCAACAGGGGGCCTGGGGCCAACGTCCTGACTTTC. Translation gives CATGNRGPGANVLTF.

The J gene is TRBJ1-5, the V gene TRBV6-1; no definite D call. Trimming removed 7 bases from V and 3 bases from J, with 7 bases in between. The germline CDR1 and CDR2 sequences are MNHNS and SASEGT. The CDR3 totals 12 residues. This chain's CDR3 is CASTRLNQPQHF. The CDR3, as DNA: TGTGCCAGCACCAGGCTCAATCAGCCCCAGCATTTT.

DNA for the CDR3: TGCAGCGTTGGGCCCGGGATTGGTAATCAGCCCCAGCATTTT. Translation: CSVGPGIGNQPQHF. The V and J genes are TRBV29-1 and TRBJ1-5, with unresolved D. CDR3 length equals 14 residues. Trimming removed 4 bases from V and 4 bases from J, with 14 bases in between. CDR1 is SQVTM and CDR2 is ANQGSEA in the germline V gene.

This clonotype turned up a few times. V and J are TRBV5-6 and TRBJ2-1; 9 bases agree with TRBD2. Germline V gene sequence: CDR1 SGHDT, CDR2 YYEEEE. V was pared by 2 bases and J by 3 bases, with 6 bases of the junction left unmatched. There are 16 residues in the CDR3. The CDR3 DNA reads as TGTGCCAGCAGCTTCACTCGGACTAGCGTCTACAATGAGCAGTTCTTC. It translates to CASSFTRTSVYNEQFF.

This clonotype turned up a few times. The chain has TRBV4-3 and TRBJ1-6; D remains unclear. Trimming stripped 0 bases from V and 4 bases from J, with 7 bases between. In germline, CDR1 is LGHNA, CDR2 YSLEER. The CDR3 has 15 residues. The CDR3 reads CASSQEYGYNSPLHF. In nucleotides, the CDR3 is TGCGCCAGCAGCCAAGAATACGGTTATAATTCACCCCTCCACTTT.

The gene calls are TRBV20-1 and TRBJ2-3, with TRBD2 matching over 8 bases. Germline CDR1 and CDR2: DFQATT and SNEGSKA (reference sequence). The CDR3 sequence is 17 residues long. After removal of 1 base from V and 1 base from J, the junction contained 10 bases not matched to a gene. The CDR3, as DNA: TGCAGTGCTAGAGTAGCGGGGAGTCCCTCCGGCACAGATACGCAGTATTTT. Amino acids: CSARVAGSPSGTDTQYF.

This sequence joins TRBV15 and TRBJ2-2, with 9 bases that match TRBD1. Looked up from germline, CDR1 is LNHNV and CDR2 is YYDKDF (reference sequence). V shed 1 base, J shed 8 bases, and the junction held 11 bases outside the gene matches. The CDR3 has 17 residues. CDR3 nucleotide sequence: TGTGCCACCAGCAGAGGGGGACAGGGAAGGGGAATAGGGGAGCTGTTTTTT. This encodes CATSRGGQGRGIGELFF.

V is TRBV12-3 or TRBV12-4 and J is TRBJ1-5; a weak D match, TRBD1 (6 bases). The CDR3 is 14 residues long. Trimming removed 6 bases at V and 0 bases at J, with 9 bases between. CDR3 loop: CASSSDSSNQPQHF. The CDR3 nucleotides are TGTGCCAGCAGCTCGGACAGTAGCAATCAGCCCCAGCATTTT.

V usage is TRBV25-1 and J usage is TRBJ2-1; 7 bases line up with TRBD1. In germline, CDR1 is MGHDK, CDR2 SYGVNS. CDR3 length equals 15 residues. J was trimmed by 0 bases and V by 5 bases; bases with no gene match: 4. The CDR3 here is CASSRRGHSYNEQFF. Written as DNA, the CDR3 is TGTGCCAGCAGTCGAAGGGGGCACTCCTACAATGAGCAGTTCTTC.

The chain links TRBV4-2 to TRBJ2-3; the D gene could be TRBD1 or TRBD2 (6 bases each). This CDR3 is built from 17 residues. Germline CDR1 and CDR2: LGHNA and YNFKEQ. V was cut by 2 bases and J by 1 base, with 16 bases left in between. The CDR3 DNA is TGTGCCAGCAGCCAACTACAGGGACTTCTTCGCACAGATACGCAGTATTTT. This translates into CASSQLQGLLRTDTQYF.

This clonotype was observed a few times. The CDR3 DNA is TGCGCCAGCAGCCCTTCGGATTCTGGAAACACCATATATTTT. Translated, it gives CASSPSDSGNTIYF. This chain uses TRBV5-1 with TRBJ1-3; the D is unclear. This CDR3 is built from 14 residues. The V end was cut by 4 bases, the J end by 1 base, with 9 bases between. CDR1 and CDR2 from the germline V gene are SGHRS and YFSETQ. The complete variable domain, with remaining parts taken from reference TRBV5-1 and TRBJ1-3, reads KAGVTQTPRYLIKTRGQQVTLSCSPISGHRSVSWYQQTPGQGLQFLFEYFSETQRNKGNFPGRFSGRQFSNSRSEMNVSTLELGDSALYLCASSPSDSGNTIYFGEGSWLTVV.